The 9 T cell receptor beta chains given below trace back to one sample, sequenced in a study of graft-versus-host responses after intestinal transplantation. No cognate antigen is known for these TCRs. The table came from immunoSEQ multiplex PCR; TCRdb's copy has only in-frame clones and leaves some out. The repertoire holds about 110,000 clones, with 90% to 95% as singletons. The material was unstimulated CD8+ T cells sorted from spleen or lymph node cells, obtained before intestinal transplant. The receptors were sampled from a human donor who received an intestinal transplant.

This clone was seen a single time. The chain has TRBV6-1 and TRBJ2-7; 11 bases agree with TRBD2. Trimming cost V 6 bases and J 4 bases; bases outside gene matches: 2. The germline CDR1 and CDR2 sequences are MNHNS and SASEGT. This CDR3 comprises 13 residues. The DNA for the CDR3 is TGTGCCAGCAGGGGGACTAGCGGTTACGAGCAGTACTTC. Translating it yields CASRGTSGYEQYF.

V usage is TRBV30 and J usage is TRBJ2-1; D may be TRBD2 (5 bases). The V gene lost 2 bases and the J gene lost 6 bases, with 14 bases spanning the gap. Per germline, CDR1 GTSNPN and CDR2 SVGIG (reference sequence). The CDR3 loop spans 14 amino acids. CDR3 sequence reads: CAWSLSSSANEQFF. CDR3 in DNA: TGTGCCTGGAGTCTGTCTAGCTCCGCCAATGAGCAGTTCTTC.

The V gene is TRBV7-3, the J gene TRBJ2-5; possible D gene TRBD2, 6 bases. Between the trimmed V and J ends, which lost 1 base and 4 bases, there was a span of 7 bases. The CDR3 has 13 residues. Germline CDR1 SGHTA, CDR2 FQGTGA. The CDR3 loop reads CASSLNGGETQYF. The CDR3 coding sequence is TGTGCCAGCAGCTTAAACGGGGGAGAGACCCAGTACTTC.

V is TRBV27 and J is TRBJ2-1, with TRBD2 matching over 7 bases. The length of the CDR3 is 13 residues. V lost 8 bases to trimming and J lost 3 bases; unmatched junction nucleotides: 4. CDR1 and CDR2 (germline): MNHEY, SMNVEV (reference sequence). The CDR3 protein is CASQASGYNEQFF. In nucleotides, the CDR3 is TGTGCCAGCCAGGCTAGCGGCTACAATGAGCAGTTCTTC.

The chain joins TRBV28 to TRBJ2-7, with 7 nucleotides matching TRBD1. The CDR3 sequence is 13 residues long. CDR1 MDHEN and CDR2 SYDVKM come from the germline V gene. The trim removed 5 bases at V and 3 bases at J, leaving 4 bases unmatched. Here the CDR3 reads CASSDRVGYEQYF. DNA for the CDR3: TGTGCCAGCAGTGACAGGGTGGGCTACGAGCAGTACTTC.

This clone was detected a few times. The chain uses TRBV10-3 and TRBJ2-7, with D unresolved. Trimming cost V 1 base and J 2 bases, with 15 bases left between them. This CDR3 contains 16 residues. Germline CDR1 reads ENHRY; CDR2 reads SYGVKD. The CDR3 reads CAISEYAQVVTYEQYF. The CDR3 DNA reads as TGTGCCATCAGTGAGTATGCGCAGGTGGTAACCTACGAGCAGTACTTC.

The chain couples TRBV2 to TRBJ2-7, with TRBD2 matching 7 bases. The CDR3 is 17 amino acids. Germline loops: CDR1 SNHLY, CDR2 FYNNEI. V lost 2 bases, J lost 0 bases, and 10 bases stayed unmatched. The CDR3 region has the DNA TGTGCCAGCAGTGAACGTCTGGCTAGCGGCCACTCCTACGAGCAGTACTTC. Protein: CASSERLASGHSYEQYF.

The V gene is TRBV4-1, the J gene TRBJ2-5, with a possible D match to TRBD2 (5 bases). The CDR3 is made up of 16 amino acids. Germline CDR1 MGHRA, CDR2 YSYEKL. V dropped 3 bases and J dropped 4 bases, with 18 bases sitting between them. The CDR3: CASSHPWTPGGETQYF. The CDR3 nucleotides are TGCGCCAGCAGCCACCCGTGGACGCCCGGAGGAGAGACCCAGTACTTC.

The table lists this clone with a few counts. The chain couples TRBV4-1 to TRBJ1-5; D is possibly TRBD1 (5 bases). The CDR3 sequence is 15 residues long. V lost 3 bases to trimming and J lost 5 bases, with 14 bases between them. Germline V gene data show CDR1 as MGHRA and CDR2 as YSYEKL. CDR3 residues: CASSQALGVDQPQHF. DNA of the CDR3: TGCGCCAGCAGCCAGGCACTAGGGGTGGATCAGCCCCAGCATTTT.